Here is one TCR beta chain with its context. Its target is not known. The data derive from a study of response to subunit inactivated influenza vaccine. The CDR3 is 15 amino acids. CDR1 and CDR2 (germline): ENHRY, SYGVKD. Trimming cost V 6 bases and J 0 bases; bases outside gene matches: 6. General observations from the study: Each seasonal flu vaccination may recruit only limited new T cells, authors suggested.

TCRdb called the RT-PCR reads again in MiXCR, with one record for every CDR3 protein. The table has more than 200,000 distinct CDR3 sequences, less than 15% seen once. The chain links TRBV10-3 to TRBJ2-3; 7 bases align to TRBD1. The source of this sequence is a man over 45 who received an inactivated influenza vaccine. The sequenced sample was non-naive T cells sorted from PBMCs, obtained 14 to 15 days before vaccination. The CDR3 DNA sequence: TGTGCCATCAGCAGAAGGGACAGTAGCACAGATACGCAGTATTTT. It codes for CAISRRDSSTDTQYF.